This T cell receptor (beta chain) appears in the sequencing data of a study of early T cells in non-severe SARS-CoV-2 infection. Study information: RNA in bulk from unsorted whole blood was sequenced, and chains were unpaired. Findings and limits, study-wide: Private and CD4 specificities were missed by VDJdb matching, skewed to anti-spike CD8.

Unique molecular identifiers (one per individual cDNA molecule) were attached. TCRdb analysed the 5' RACE reads with MiXCR anew, one entry per CDR3 protein. Of about 94,000 distinct CDR3 sequences in the sample, over 10% were seen once. Trimming removed 3 bases from V and 10 bases from J, with 9 bases in between. Germline CDR1 MDHEN, CDR2 SYDVKM. CDR3 length: 11 residues. There are many counts of this clonotype. Its matching antigen is unknown. The sequence was obtained from an adult who was a healthcare worker with PCR-confirmed SARS-CoV-2 infection or an uninfected control (not recorded which). The sample taken for sequencing was whole blood. J is TRBJ1-1 and V is TRBV28; D gene uncertain. The CDR3 nucleotides are TGTGCCAGCAGTTTTTCGGGGAGAGCTTTCTTT. Translation: CASSFSGRAFF.